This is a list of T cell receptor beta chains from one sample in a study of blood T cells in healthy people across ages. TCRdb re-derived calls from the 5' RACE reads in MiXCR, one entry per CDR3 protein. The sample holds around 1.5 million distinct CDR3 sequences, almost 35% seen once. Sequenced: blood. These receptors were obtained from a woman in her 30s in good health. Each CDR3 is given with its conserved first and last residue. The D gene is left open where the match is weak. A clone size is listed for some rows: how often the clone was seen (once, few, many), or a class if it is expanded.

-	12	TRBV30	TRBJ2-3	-	TGTGCCTGGAGTGTCTGGTCAGATACGCAGTATTTT	CAWSVWSDTQYF
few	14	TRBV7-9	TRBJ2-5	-	TGTGCCAGCAGCTTAGCGGGGATTGTGGAGACCCAGTACTTC	CASSLAGIVETQYF
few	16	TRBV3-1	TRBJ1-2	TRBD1	TGTGCCAGCAGCCGCCGGACAGGTGGGGCTAACTATGGCTACACCTTC	CASSRRTGGANYGYTF
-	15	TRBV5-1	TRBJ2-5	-	TGCGCCAGCAGCTGGACACCACTAGGAGGAGGGACCCAGTACTTC	CASSWTPLGGGTQYF
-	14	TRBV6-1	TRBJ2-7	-	TGTGCCAGCAACTGGGACTTCAGCTCCTACGAGCAGTACTTC	CASNWDFSSYEQYF
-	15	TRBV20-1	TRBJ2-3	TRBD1	TGCAGTGCTATATTGAGGGGGCCCCCCACAGATACGCAGTATTTT	CSAILRGPPTDTQYF
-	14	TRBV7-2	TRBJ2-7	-	TGTGCCAGCAGCTTAGCAGACTGGCACCACGAGCAGTACTTC	CASSLADWHHEQYF
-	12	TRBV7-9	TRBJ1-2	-	TGTGCCAGCAGCCTCGCCCAGGGCCCCTACACCTTC	CASSLAQGPYTF
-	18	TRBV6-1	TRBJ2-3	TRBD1	TGTGCCAGCAGTAAACCTATCCAGGGGGCCACGGGCACAGATACGCAGTATTTT	CASSKPIQGATGTDTQYF
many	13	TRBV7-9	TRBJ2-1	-	TGTGCCAGCAGCTTACAGGGGGGCAATGAGCAGTTCTTC	CASSLQGGNEQFF
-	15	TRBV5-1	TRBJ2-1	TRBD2	TGCGCCGGCGGAACTAGCGGAGCGCCTTACAATGAGCAGTTCTTC	CAGGTSGAPYNEQFF
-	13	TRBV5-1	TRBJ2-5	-	TGCGCCAGCAGCACCCAGGGAATCGAGACCCAGTACTTC	CASSTQGIETQYF
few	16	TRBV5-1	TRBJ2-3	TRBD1	TGCGCCAGCAGCTTGATCGGGGGACAGGCTCCAGATACGCAGTATTTT	CASSLIGGQAPDTQYF
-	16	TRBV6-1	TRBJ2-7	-	TGTGCCAGCAGTGAAATGCGCCGTTTTAGAACCTACGAGCAGTACTTC	CASSEMRRFRTYEQYF
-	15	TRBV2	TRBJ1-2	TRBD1	TGTGCCAGTAAGGGACAGGGGCCCCTCTCCTATGGCTACACCTTC	CASKGQGPLSYGYTF
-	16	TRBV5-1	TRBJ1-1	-	TGCGCCAGCAGCTATGACACAGGGTTGATGAACACTGAAGCTTTCTTT	CASSYDTGLMNTEAFF
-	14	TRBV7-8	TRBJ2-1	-	TGTGCCAGCAGTCAGGACTACAACAACAATGAGCAGTTCTTC	CASSQDYNNNEQFF
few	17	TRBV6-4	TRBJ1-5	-	TGTGCCAGCAGTGACTCGAACCTTCCAGTTTGGAATCAGCCCCAGCATTTT	CASSDSNLPVWNQPQHF
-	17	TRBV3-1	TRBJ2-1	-	TGTGCCAGCAGCCAAGATATTCGGGCGGCGACCCCCAATGAGCAGTTCTTC	CASSQDIRAATPNEQFF
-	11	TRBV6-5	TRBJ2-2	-	TGTGCCAGCGAGTATACCGGGGAGCTGTTTTTT	CASEYTGELFF
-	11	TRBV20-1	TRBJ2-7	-	TGCAGTGCTACCCCCACTGGCGCGCAGTACTTC	CSATPTGAQYF
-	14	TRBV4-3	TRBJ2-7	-	TGCGCCAGCAGCCAAGCTGACAGAATCTACGAGCAGTACTTC	CASSQADRIYEQYF
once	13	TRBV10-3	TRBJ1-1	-	TGTGCCATCAGTGAGGGAAGCGACACTGAAGCTTTCTTT	CAISEGSDTEAFF
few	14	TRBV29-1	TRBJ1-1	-	TGCAGCGTTACAGGGACTAAGAGGGGCCCTGAAGCTTTCTTT	CSVTGTKRGPEAFF
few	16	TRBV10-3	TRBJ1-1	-	TGTGCCATCAGAGGGTCTGCCGGGGGGGCGAACACTGAAGCTTTCTTT	CAIRGSAGGANTEAFF
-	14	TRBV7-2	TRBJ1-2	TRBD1	TGTGCCAGCAGCTTACGACAGGGAGGGAATGGCTACACCTTC	CASSLRQGGNGYTF
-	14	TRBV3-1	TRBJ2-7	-	TGTGCCAGCAGCCCCGGACTCCAGTCCTACGAGCAGTACTTC	CASSPGLQSYEQYF
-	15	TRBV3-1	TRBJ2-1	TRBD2	TGTGCCAGCAGCCATGTAACTAGCGGAGCCAATGAGCAGTTCTTC	CASSHVTSGANEQFF
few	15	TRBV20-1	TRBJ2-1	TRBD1	TGCAGTGCTAGAGCGCAGGGGGCCCTTTACAATGAGCAGTTCTTC	CSARAQGALYNEQFF
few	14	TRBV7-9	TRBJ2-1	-	TGTGCCAGCAGCTTACGGGAATTTGGGAATGAGCAGTTCTTC	CASSLREFGNEQFF
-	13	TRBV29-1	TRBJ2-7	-	TGCAGCGTTGTTGGGCAGGGGACCTACGAGCAGTACTTC	CSVVGQGTYEQYF
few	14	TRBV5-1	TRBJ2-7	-	TGCGCCAGCAGCACTGGACCGGAATACTACGAGCAGTACTTC	CASSTGPEYYEQYF
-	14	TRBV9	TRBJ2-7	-	TGTGCCAGCTCCGGGATAGTAACGGGAAGCGAGCAGTACTTC	CASSGIVTGSEQYF
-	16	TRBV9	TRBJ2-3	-	TGTGCCAGCAGCGTAGATGGAGGGGACCTACTGGGTACGCAGTATTTT	CASSVDGGDLLGTQYF
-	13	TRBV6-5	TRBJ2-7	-	TGTGCCGCAGCTAGGGGGGCGGACTACGAGCAGTACTTC	CAAARGADYEQYF
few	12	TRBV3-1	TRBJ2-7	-	TGTGCCAGCAGCCAAGTGAGGAACGAGCAGTACTTC	CASSQVRNEQYF
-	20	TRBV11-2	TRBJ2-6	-	TGTGCCAGCAGCTCGGGGCAGGCCGTTGCAACCTTATCTGGGGCCAACGTCCTGACTTTC	CASSSGQAVATLSGANVLTF
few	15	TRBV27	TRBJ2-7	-	TGTGCCAGCAGTTTATCTCGGCTAGGAACCTACGAGCAGTACTTC	CASSLSRLGTYEQYF
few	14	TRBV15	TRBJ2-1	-	TGTGCCACCAGCGCCGGGACTGGGTACAATGAGCAGTTCTTC	CATSAGTGYNEQFF
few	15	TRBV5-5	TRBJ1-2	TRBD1	TGTGCCAGCAGCTTGGATGCTGGACAGGTCTATGGCTACACCTTC	CASSLDAGQVYGYTF
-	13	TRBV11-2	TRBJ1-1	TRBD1	TGTGCCAGCGGGGTTTGGACAGGGGCTGAAGCTTTCTTT	CASGVWTGAEAFF
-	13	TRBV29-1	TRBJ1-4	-	TGCAGCGTAGGTAAAGGCTTGGGTGAAAAACTGTTTTTT	CSVGKGLGEKLFF
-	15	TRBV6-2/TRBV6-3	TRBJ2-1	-	TGTGCCAGCAGTTACTTTGGCGGGACCTACAATGAGCAGTTCTTC	CASSYFGGTYNEQFF
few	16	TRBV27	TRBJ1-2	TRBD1	TGTGCCAGCAGTGCTGCCTGGGACAGAGCTAACTATGGCTACACCTTC	CASSAAWDRANYGYTF
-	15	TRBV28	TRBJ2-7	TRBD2	TGTGCCAGCAGTACAGCGGGAGGGCCGTGCTACGAGCAGTACTTC	CASSTAGGPCYEQYF
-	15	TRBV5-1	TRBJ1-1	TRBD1	TGCGCCAGCAGCCCAGACAGGGGACTCACCACTGAAGCTTTCTTT	CASSPDRGLTTEAFF
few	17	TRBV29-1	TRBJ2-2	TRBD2	TGCAGCGCTGGACTAGCGGGATCGTATCCGGGCACCGGGGAGCTGTTTTTT	CSAGLAGSYPGTGELFF
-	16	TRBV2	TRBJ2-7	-	TGTGCCAGCAGTTTAACCGGGCCCACAAACGACTACGAGCAGTACTTC	CASSLTGPTNDYEQYF
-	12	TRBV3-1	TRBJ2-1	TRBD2	TGTGCCAGCAGCCAAGAGACTAGCAGGCAGTTCTTC	CASSQETSRQFF